This T cell receptor (beta chain) was obtained from a study of blood T cell repertoires in COVID-19. Across the study: There were acute and convalescent COVID-19 samples, and they came from the United States, Italy and Spain. The cDNA or gDNA used as material had been derived from T cells, B-cell-depleted T cells, or PBMCs.

Measured with immunoSEQ multiplex PCR; TCRdb has only the in-frame clones, and not every one. Of some 130,000 clones in the sample, approximately 89% were seen once. This CDR3 is 15 amino acids long. Germline V gene data show CDR1 as MNHEY and CDR2 as SVGAGI. V lost 6 bases and J 10 bases, leaving 19 bases between the germline ends. The material sequenced was peripheral blood. The receptor's source is a man aged 50 or older with acute or convalescent COVID-19. V and J are TRBV6-5 and TRBJ1-6; weak D call: TRBD1 (6 bases). CDR3 DNA sequence: TGTGCCAGCAGGATGGACAGTGGGGGATGGTCACCCCTCCACTTT. This translates into CASRMDSGGWSPLHF.